This T cell receptor (beta chain) derives from a study of blood T cells in healthy people across ages. On the study more broadly: Template-switching capture recovered about one barcoded beta molecule per two T cells.

A second about 6 to 11 cycle PCR used barcoded and J-beta primers. TCRdb reprocessed the 5' RACE reads with MiXCR, giving one entry per CDR3 protein. The table shows about 930,000 distinct CDR3 sequences, with under 35% occurring only once. The study's findings and limits: Naive T cell percentage strongly correlated with TCR beta diversity.

Germline values: CDR1 SQVTM, CDR2 ANQGSEA. V was pared by 3 bases and J by 10 bases, with 14 bases of the junction left unmatched. This CDR3 spans 14 amino acids. Concerning this clonotype itself: The antigen is undetermined.

The same data also went into a second study, on T cells of mothers and their children.

The chain recombines TRBV29-1 with TRBJ2-7; 8 nucleotides match TRBD1. Sequenced material: blood. This TCR was recovered from a woman in her thirties or forties in good health. CDR3 sequence reads: CSVERDRRQGAQYF. CDR3 bases: TGCAGCGTTGAGCGGGACAGGAGGCAGGGAGCCCAGTACTTC.